A single sample is the source of the 11 T cell receptor beta chains below, sequenced in a study of OX40 agonist ivuxolimab in advanced cancers. Produced via immunoSEQ multiplex PCR; TCRdb's table is partial and in-frame only. This sample has about 26,000 clones, with approximately 79% found just once. This material consisted of CD4+ or CD8+ T cells sorted from blood, taken in a trial of the OX40 agonist ivuxolimab. These receptors originate from an adult with an advanced solid tumor such as melanoma, head and neck, liver or kidney cancer.

This clone was picked up one time. The CDR3 DNA is TGTGCCAGCAGTGGGGAGCTCTACGAGCAGTACTTC. The encoded protein is CASSGELYEQYF. This chain joins TRBV2 and TRBJ2-7, with D perhaps TRBD2 (5 bases). Trimming removed 4 bases at V and 3 bases at J, with 7 bases between. CDR1 is SNHLY and CDR2 is FYNNEI in the germline V gene. CDR3 length equals 12 residues.

This clone was seen once. CDR3 coding DNA: TGTGCCTGGGGGGAGGGGGTTGAAGCTTTCTTT. It codes for CAWGEGVEAFF. The rearrangement links TRBV30 to TRBJ1-1, with D perhaps TRBD1 (6 bases). The V and J ends lost 5 bases and 7 bases respectively, with 11 bases between them. This CDR3 contains 11 residues. Germline CDR1 and CDR2: GTSNPN and SVGIG (reference sequence).

The V and J genes are TRBV4-1 and TRBJ2-1, with 9 positions matching TRBD2. The CDR3 covers 19 residues. Germline V gene lookup returns CDR1 MGHRA and CDR2 YSYEKL. V shed 1 base, J shed 5 bases, and the junction held 15 bases outside the gene matches. This CDR3 reads CASSQVSPLSGRIDNEQFF. The DNA of the CDR3 is TGCGCCAGCAGCCAAGTATCCCCCCTTAGCGGGAGAATCGACAATGAGCAGTTCTTC.

This rearrangement joins TRBV28 to TRBJ2-5, with TRBD2 matching over 9 bases. The germline CDR1 and CDR2 sequences are MDHEN and SYDVKM. This CDR3 comprises 17 residues. Germline trimming cut 2 bases from V and 4 bases from J; bases unmatched to any gene: 11. The CDR3 is CASSLSRSSGTPETQYF. The CDR3 DNA is TGTGCCAGCAGTTTAAGTCGGTCTAGCGGGACCCCAGAGACCCAGTACTTC.

The V and J genes are TRBV27 and TRBJ2-5; unclear D gene. This CDR3 is 15 amino acids long. Between the trimmed V and J ends, which lost 5 bases and 2 bases, there was a span of 15 bases. Per the germline V gene, CDR1 is MNHEY and CDR2 is SMNVEV (reference sequence). CDR3 sequence (DNA): TGTGCCAGCAGTAGCGCCGGGCCCTTTCAAGAGACCCAGTACTTC. Its translation is CASSSAGPFQETQYF.

CDR3: CASSQPGDYEQYF. As DNA, the CDR3 is TGCGCCAGCAGCCAGCCCGGGGACTACGAGCAGTACTTC. The gene calls are TRBV4-3 and TRBJ2-7; weak D call: TRBD2 (5 bases). Trimming took off 3 bases at V and 3 bases at J, with 9 bases between the two ends. The CDR3 runs to 13 residues. Germline V gene lookup returns CDR1 LGHNA and CDR2 YSLEER.

The rearrangement uses TRBV2 and TRBJ2-1, with D unclear. Germline CDR1 reads SNHLY; CDR2 reads FYNNEI. V gave up 2 bases and J gave up 1 base, with 6 bases separating them. This CDR3 spans 14 amino acids. The DNA for the CDR3 is TGTGCCAGCAGTGAATATCCGTCCTACAATGAGCAGTTCTTC. Encoded protein: CASSEYPSYNEQFF.

The rearrangement uses TRBV5-6 and TRBJ2-1; D gene unclear. The V end lost 2 bases, the J end lost 6 bases, and 3 bases lay between the germline ends. Germline CDR1 SGHDT, CDR2 YYEEEE. This CDR3 region has 11 residues. CDR3 amino acids: CASSFINEQFF. CDR3 sequence (DNA): TGTGCCAGCAGCTTTATCAATGAGCAGTTCTTC.

The gene calls are TRBV7-9 and TRBJ1-5, with 7 bases aligning to TRBD1. The germline gives CDR1 SEHNR, CDR2 FQNEAQ (reference sequence). This CDR3 spans 15 amino acids. V trimming: 5 bases; J trimming: 6 bases; junction bases outside the gene matches: 10. The CDR3 DNA is TGTGCCAGCAGCCCAGACAGGGTAGCAGGTCAGCCCCAGCATTTT. The encoded protein is CASSPDRVAGQPQHF.

The chain combines TRBV30 with TRBJ2-7; TRBD1 matches at 7 bases. CDR1 and CDR2 from the germline V gene are GTSNPN and SVGIG (reference sequence). This CDR3 has 12 amino acids. The ends lost 5 bases at V and 5 bases at J; junction bases unmatched: 6. This CDR3 reads CAWAEGAHEQYF. DNA for the CDR3: TGTGCCTGGGCAGAGGGGGCCCACGAGCAGTACTTC.

The rearrangement joins TRBV6-4 to TRBJ2-1; TRBD2 agrees at 8 bases. The CDR3 covers 15 residues. Germline CDR1 is MRHNA and CDR2 is SNTAGT. The V and J ends lost 4 bases and 0 bases, in that order; junction bases with no gene match: 2. DNA for the CDR3: TGTGCCAGCAGTGCGGCGGGAGGCTCCTACAATGAGCAGTTCTTC. Protein sequence: CASSAAGGSYNEQFF.